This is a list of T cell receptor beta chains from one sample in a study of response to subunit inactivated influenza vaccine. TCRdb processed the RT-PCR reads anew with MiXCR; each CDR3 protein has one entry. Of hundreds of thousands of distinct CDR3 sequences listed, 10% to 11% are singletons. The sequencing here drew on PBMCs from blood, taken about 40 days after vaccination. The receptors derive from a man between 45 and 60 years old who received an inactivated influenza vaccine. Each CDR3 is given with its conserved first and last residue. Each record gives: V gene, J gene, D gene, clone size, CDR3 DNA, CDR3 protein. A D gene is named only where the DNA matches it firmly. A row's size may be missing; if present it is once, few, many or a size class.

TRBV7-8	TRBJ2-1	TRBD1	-	TGTGCCAGCAGCTTAGCGACAGGGAAGCAGTTCTTC	CASSLATGKQFF
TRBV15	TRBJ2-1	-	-	TGTGCCACCAGCGAAGGAGGGAGCTCCTACAATGAGCAGTTCTTC	CATSEGGSSYNEQFF
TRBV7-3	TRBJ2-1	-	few	TGTGCCAGCAGCTTAACGCAGGGGCTCTACAATGAGCAGTTCTTC	CASSLTQGLYNEQFF
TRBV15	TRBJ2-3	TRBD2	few	TGTGCCACCAGCAGAGATAAATCCCCTGTCGGGAGGGGAGGAGATACGCAGTATTTT	CATSRDKSPVGRGGDTQYF
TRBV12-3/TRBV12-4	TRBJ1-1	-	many	TGTGCCAGTTATCCCGCGGGGGGGAACACTGAAGCTTTCTTT	CASYPAGGNTEAFF
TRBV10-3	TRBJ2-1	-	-	TGTGCCACCTCCCCTAGAGAGCCCAATGAGCAGTTCTTC	CATSPREPNEQFF
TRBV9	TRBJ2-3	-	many	TGTGCCAGCAGCGTAGACCAGGGTTCGGCAGATACGCAGTATTTT	CASSVDQGSADTQYF
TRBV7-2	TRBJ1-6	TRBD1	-	TGTGCCAGCAGCTTAGGTATGGGACAGCTAAATTCACCCCTCCACTTT	CASSLGMGQLNSPLHF
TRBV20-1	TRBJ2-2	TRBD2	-	TGCAGTGCGAGGGGACTAGCGGGAGTAACCGGGGAGCTGTTTTTT	CSARGLAGVTGELFF
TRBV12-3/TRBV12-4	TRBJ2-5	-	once	TGTGCCAGCAGTAAATCAGGGTTCGGCGAGACCCAGTACTTC	CASSKSGFGETQYF
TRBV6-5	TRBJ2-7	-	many	TGTGCCAGCAGTTACTTGGCAGCCTACGAGCAGTACTTC	CASSYLAAYEQYF
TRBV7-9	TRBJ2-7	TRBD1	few	TGTGCCAGCAGCGCCCGGGACAGGTTATCCTACGAGCAGTACTTC	CASSARDRLSYEQYF
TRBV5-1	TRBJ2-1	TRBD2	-	TGCGCCAGCAGCTTTAGAGCGGGAGGGTCCTACAATGAGCAGTTCTTC	CASSFRAGGSYNEQFF
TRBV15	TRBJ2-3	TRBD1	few	TGTGCCACCAGCAGGAGACAGGGGACCACAGATACGCAGTATTTT	CATSRRQGTTDTQYF
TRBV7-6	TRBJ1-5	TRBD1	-	TGTGCCAGCAGCTTAGCGGGGACAGGTAACAATCAGCCCCAGCATTTT	CASSLAGTGNNQPQHF
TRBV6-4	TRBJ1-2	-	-	TGTGCCAGCAGTGCCGCTAACCCGGCGCGCTATGGCTACACCTTC	CASSAANPARYGYTF
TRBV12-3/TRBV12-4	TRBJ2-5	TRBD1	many	TGTGCCAGCAGTTTCTTACAGGGGCCAGAGACCCAGTACTTC	CASSFLQGPETQYF
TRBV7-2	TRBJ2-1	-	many	TGTGCCAGCAGCTTAGCGAGGGCTGCTTTAGTGCAGTTCTTC	CASSLARAALVQFF
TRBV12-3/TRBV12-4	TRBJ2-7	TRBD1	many	TGTGCCAGCAGTACCGGGACAGGCTCCTACGAGCAGTACTTC	CASSTGTGSYEQYF
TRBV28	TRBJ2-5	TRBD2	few	TGTGCCAGCAGTAAAGGACTAGCGGGAGTTGAGACCCAGTACTTC	CASSKGLAGVETQYF
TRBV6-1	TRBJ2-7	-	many	TGTGCCAGCAGGGGAAGCGGTCCCCGCTACGAGCAGTACTTC	CASRGSGPRYEQYF
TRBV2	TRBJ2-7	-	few	TGTGCCAGCAGTGAAGGCCATACTGGCGAGCAGTACTTC	CASSEGHTGEQYF
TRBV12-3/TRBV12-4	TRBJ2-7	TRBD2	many	TGTGCCAGCAGACCGGGACTATCGTCTCGGTACGAGCAGTACTTC	CASRPGLSSRYEQYF
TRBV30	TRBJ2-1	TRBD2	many	TGTGCCTGGAGTCCGGGACTAGTGGTTGAGCAGTTCTTC	CAWSPGLVVEQFF
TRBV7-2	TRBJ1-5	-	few	TGTGCCAGCAGCCCTGGACAGTATGGTCAGCCCCAGCATTTT	CASSPGQYGQPQHF
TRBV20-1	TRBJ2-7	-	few	TGCAGTGCTAGTGTTTACGAGCAGTACTTC	CSASVYEQYF
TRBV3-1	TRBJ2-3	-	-	TGTGCCAGCAGCCTGGGTCTTGAGAAGGATACGCAGTATTTT	CASSLGLEKDTQYF
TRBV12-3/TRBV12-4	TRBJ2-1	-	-	TGTGCCAGCAGTCAGACGGAATACAATGAGCAGTTCTTC	CASSQTEYNEQFF
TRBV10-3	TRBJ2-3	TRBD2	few	TGTGCCATCAGGGATAGCGGGGGGAATACGCAGTATTTT	CAIRDSGGNTQYF
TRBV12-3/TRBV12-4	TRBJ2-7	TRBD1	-	TGTGCCAGCAGGGGACAGGGCGGCGAGCAGTACTTC	CASRGQGGEQYF
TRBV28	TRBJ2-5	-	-	TGTGCGATTAGGGGCCGCCAAGAGACCCAGTACTTC	CAIRGRQETQYF
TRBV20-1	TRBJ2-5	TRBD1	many	TGCAGTGCTAGAGATCTAGGGACAGGGATCCAAGAGACCCAGTACTTC	CSARDLGTGIQETQYF
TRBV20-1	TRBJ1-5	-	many	TGCAGTGCTGAATCCGGGAATAGCAATCAGCCCCAGCATTTT	CSAESGNSNQPQHF
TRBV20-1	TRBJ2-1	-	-	TGCAGTGCTAGAGAACGGGGGTATTACAATGAGCAGTTCTTC	CSARERGYYNEQFF
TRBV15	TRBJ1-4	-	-	TGTGCCACCAGCAGAGAGGGGACGGTTGAAAAACTGTTTTTT	CATSREGTVEKLFF
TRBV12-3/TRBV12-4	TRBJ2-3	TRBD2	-	TGTGCCAGCAGCGAGACTAGCCCGAGCACAGATACGCAGTATTTT	CASSETSPSTDTQYF
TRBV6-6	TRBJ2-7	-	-	TGTGCCAGCAGAAACACAGTCTCCTACGAGCAGTACTTC	CASRNTVSYEQYF
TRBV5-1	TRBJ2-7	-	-	TGCGCCAGCAGCGCGGATCACGGAGGCGGGACGACCTACGAGCAGTACTTC	CASSADHGGGTTYEQYF
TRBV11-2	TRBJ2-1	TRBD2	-	TGTGCCAGCAGCTTAGATCGACTAGCGGGGGGGAATAATGAGCAGTTCTTC	CASSLDRLAGGNNEQFF
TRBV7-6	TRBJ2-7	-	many	TGTGCCAGCGCTCAACCCGGGGTCACCTACGAGCAGTACTTC	CASAQPGVTYEQYF
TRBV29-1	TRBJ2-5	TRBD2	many	TGCAGCGTGCCCCGGGGTCTAGCGGAACAAGAGACCCAGTACTTC	CSVPRGLAEQETQYF
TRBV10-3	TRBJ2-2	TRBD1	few	TGTGCCATCAATGGACAGGGGAAGACCGGGGAGCTGTTTTTT	CAINGQGKTGELFF
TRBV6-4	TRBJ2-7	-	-	TGTGCCAGCAGTACAAGTCCCGGGAGCGAGCAGTACTTC	CASSTSPGSEQYF
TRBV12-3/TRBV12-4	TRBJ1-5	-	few	TGTGCCAGCAGTTTCGGGGGACGGATTTCCCCCCAGCATTTT	CASSFGGRISPQHF
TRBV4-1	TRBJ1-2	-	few	TGCGCCAGCAGCCGAACACAAACAGCCTCCGAATATGGCTACACCTTC	CASSRTQTASEYGYTF
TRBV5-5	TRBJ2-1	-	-	TGTGCCAGCAGCGGGTTTGCGTACAATGAGCAGTTCTTC	CASSGFAYNEQFF
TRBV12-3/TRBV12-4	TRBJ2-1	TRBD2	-	TGTGCCAGCAGTTTGGGTATAGCGGGAGATTTCTTC	CASSLGIAGDFF
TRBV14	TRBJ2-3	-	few	TGTGCCAGCAGCCAAGACACGTGGAAGACGCAGTATTTT	CASSQDTWKTQYF
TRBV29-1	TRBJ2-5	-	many	TGCAGCGTTGTTGGTGCAAGGCAAGAGACCCAGTACTTC	CSVVGARQETQYF
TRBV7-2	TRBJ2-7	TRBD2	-	TGTGCCAGCAGCTTAGGGCTAGCGGGCTACGAGCAGTACTTC	CASSLGLAGYEQYF
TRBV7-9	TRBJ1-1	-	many	TGTGCCAGCAGCTTAGCGGGACCGAACACTGAAGCTTTCTTT	CASSLAGPNTEAFF
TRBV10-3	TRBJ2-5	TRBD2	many	TGTGCCATCAGTGCGACTAGCGGGAACCAAGAGACCCAGTACTTC	CAISATSGNQETQYF
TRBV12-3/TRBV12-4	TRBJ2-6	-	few	TGTGCCAGCAGCCGGTCGGGGTCTGGGGCCAACGTCCTGACTTTC	CASSRSGSGANVLTF
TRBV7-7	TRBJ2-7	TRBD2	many	TGTGCTAGCAGCTCCGGACTAGCGGGTTACTACGAGCAGTACTTC	CASSSGLAGYYEQYF
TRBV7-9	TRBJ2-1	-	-	TGTGCCAGCAGCTCCCCCAAATCGCTAGGCTCCTACAATGAGCAGTTCTTC	CASSSPKSLGSYNEQFF